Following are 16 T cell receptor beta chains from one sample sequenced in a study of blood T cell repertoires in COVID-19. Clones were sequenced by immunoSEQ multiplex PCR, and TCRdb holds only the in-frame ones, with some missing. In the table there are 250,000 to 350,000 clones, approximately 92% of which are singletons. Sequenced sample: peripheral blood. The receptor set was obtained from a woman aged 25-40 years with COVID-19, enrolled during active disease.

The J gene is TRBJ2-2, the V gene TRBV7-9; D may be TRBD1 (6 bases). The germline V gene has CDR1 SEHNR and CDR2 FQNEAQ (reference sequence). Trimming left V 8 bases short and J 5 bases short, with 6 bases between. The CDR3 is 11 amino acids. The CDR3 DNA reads TGTGCCAGCCAGGGGACCGGGGAGCTGTTTTTT. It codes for CASQGTGELFF.

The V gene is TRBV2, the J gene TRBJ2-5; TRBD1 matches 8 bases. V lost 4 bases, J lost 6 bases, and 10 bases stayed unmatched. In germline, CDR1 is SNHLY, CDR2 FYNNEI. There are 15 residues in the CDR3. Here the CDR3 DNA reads TGTGCCAGCAGTGGGACAGGGCAGGGCGTACAGACCCAGTACTTC. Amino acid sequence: CASSGTGQGVQTQYF.

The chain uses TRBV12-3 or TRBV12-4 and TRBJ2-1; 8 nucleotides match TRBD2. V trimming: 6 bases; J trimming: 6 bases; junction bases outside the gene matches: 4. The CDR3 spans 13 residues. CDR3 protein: CASSHGLANEQFF. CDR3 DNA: TGTGCCAGCAGCCATGGACTAGCCAATGAGCAGTTCTTC.

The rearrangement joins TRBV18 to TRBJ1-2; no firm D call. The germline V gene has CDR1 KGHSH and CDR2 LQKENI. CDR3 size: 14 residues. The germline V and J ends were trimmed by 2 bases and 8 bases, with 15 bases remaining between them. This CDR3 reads CASSPSTVGWGYTF. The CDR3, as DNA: TGTGCCAGCTCACCATCCACTGTCGGGTGGGGCTACACCTTC.

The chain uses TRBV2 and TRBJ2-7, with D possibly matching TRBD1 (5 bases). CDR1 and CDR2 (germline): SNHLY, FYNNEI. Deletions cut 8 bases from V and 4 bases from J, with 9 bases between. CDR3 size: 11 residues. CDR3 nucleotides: TGTGCCAGCCTCCAGGGATACGAGCAGTACTTC. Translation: CASLQGYEQYF.

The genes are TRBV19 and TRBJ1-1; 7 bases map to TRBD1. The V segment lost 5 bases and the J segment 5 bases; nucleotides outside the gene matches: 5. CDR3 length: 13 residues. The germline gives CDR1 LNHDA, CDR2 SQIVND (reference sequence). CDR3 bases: TGTGCCAGTAGTGAACACAGGGGAACTGAAGCTTTCTTT. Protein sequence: CASSEHRGTEAFF.

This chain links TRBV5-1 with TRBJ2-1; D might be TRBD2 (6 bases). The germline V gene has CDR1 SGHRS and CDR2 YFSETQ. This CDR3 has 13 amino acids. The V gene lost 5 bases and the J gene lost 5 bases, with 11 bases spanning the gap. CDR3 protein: CASRRDLNNEQFF. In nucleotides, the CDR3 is TGCGCCAGCAGGCGGGACTTAAACAATGAGCAGTTCTTC.

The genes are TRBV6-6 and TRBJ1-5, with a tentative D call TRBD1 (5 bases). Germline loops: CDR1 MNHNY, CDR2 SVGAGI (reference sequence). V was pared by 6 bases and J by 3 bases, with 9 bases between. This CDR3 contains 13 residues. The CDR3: CASSRVFNQPQHF. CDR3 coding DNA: TGTGCCAGCAGCAGGGTATTCAATCAGCCCCAGCATTTT.

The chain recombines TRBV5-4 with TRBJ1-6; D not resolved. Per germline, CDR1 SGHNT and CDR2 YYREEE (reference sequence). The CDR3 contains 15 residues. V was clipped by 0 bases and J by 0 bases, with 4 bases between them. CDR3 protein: CASSLESSYNSPLHF. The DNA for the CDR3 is TGTGCCAGCAGCTTGGAGAGCTCCTATAATTCACCCCTCCACTTT. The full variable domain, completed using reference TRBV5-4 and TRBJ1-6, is ETGVTQSPTHLIKTRGQQVTLRCSSQSGHNTVSWYQQALGQGPQFIFQYYREEENGRGNFPPRFSGLQFPNYSSELNVNALELDDSALYLCASSLESSYNSPLHFGNGTRLTVT.

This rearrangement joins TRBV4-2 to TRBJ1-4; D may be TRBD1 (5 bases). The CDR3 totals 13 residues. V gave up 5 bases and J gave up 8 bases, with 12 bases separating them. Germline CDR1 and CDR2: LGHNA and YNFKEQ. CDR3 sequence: CASSRGIEEKLFF. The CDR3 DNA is TGTGCCAGCAGCAGGGGTATAGAAGAAAAACTGTTTTTT.

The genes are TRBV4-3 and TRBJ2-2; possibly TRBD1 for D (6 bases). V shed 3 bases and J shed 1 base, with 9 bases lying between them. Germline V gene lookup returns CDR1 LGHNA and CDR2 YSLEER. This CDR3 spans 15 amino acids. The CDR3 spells CASSHHRENTGELFF. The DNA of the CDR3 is TGCGCCAGCAGCCACCACAGGGAGAACACCGGGGAGCTGTTTTTT.

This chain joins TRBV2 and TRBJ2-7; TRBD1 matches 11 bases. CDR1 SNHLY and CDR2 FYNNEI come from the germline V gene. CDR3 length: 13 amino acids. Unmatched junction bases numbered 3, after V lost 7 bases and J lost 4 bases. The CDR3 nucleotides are TGTGCCAGCAACCGGGACAGGGGGTACGAGCAGTACTTC. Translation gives CASNRDRGYEQYF. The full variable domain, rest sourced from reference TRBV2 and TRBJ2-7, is EPEVTQTPSHQVTQMGQEVILRCVPISNHLYFYWYRQILGQKVEFLVSFYNNEISEKSEIFDDQFSVERPDGSNFTLKIRSTKLEDSAMYFCASNRDRGYEQYFGPGTRLTVT.

CDR3 DNA sequence: TGCGCCAGCAGCTTGCGAGCGGGAGGTTCCACAGATACGCAGTATTTT. Translating it yields CASSLRAGGSTDTQYF. J is TRBJ2-3 and V is TRBV5-1; 9 bases map to TRBD2. The germline gives CDR1 SGHRS, CDR2 YFSETQ. The CDR3 length is 16 residues. J lost 2 bases, V lost 1 base, and 5 bases had no gene match.

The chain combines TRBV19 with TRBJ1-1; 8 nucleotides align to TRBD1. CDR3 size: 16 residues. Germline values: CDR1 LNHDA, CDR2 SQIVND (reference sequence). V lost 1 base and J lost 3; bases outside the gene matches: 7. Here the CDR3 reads CASSIARGLYHTEAFF. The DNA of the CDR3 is TGTGCCAGTAGTATAGCCAGGGGGCTGTATCACACTGAAGCTTTCTTT.

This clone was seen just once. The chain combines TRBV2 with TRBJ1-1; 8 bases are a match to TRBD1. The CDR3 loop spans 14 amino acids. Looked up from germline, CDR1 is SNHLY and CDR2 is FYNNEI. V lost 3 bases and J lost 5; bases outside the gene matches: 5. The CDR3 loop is CASSEQGASTEAFF. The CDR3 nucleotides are TGTGCCAGCAGTGAGCAGGGGGCAAGTACTGAAGCTTTCTTT.

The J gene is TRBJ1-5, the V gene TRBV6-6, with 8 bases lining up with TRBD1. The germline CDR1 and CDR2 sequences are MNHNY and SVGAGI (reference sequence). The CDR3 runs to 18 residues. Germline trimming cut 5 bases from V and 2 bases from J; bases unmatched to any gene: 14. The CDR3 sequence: CASSPRQGWGMGNQPQHF. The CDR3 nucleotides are TGTGCCAGCAGTCCAAGACAGGGGTGGGGAATGGGCAATCAGCCCCAGCATTTT.